This T cell receptor beta chain was documented in a study of beta chain features in type 1 diabetes. This CDR3 contains 13 residues. Germline values: CDR1 SGHRS, CDR2 YFSETQ. V lost 4 bases, J lost 4 bases, and 10 bases lay in between. This clone showed up just a few times. Sequencing targeted expressed TCRB transcripts, as all isolated RNA had been reverse transcribed. Profiled with immunoSEQ multiplex PCR; TCRdb holds only in-frame clones, not every one. The data contain 150,000 to 200,000 clones, approximately 9.9% of them singletons. The V call is TRBV5-1, the J call TRBJ2-3; TRBD2 is a possible D gene (6 bases). The TCR was taken from a young woman in good health. The sample taken for sequencing was central memory CD4+ T cells from blood. CDR3 sequence (DNA): TGCGCCAGCAGCCCGGGGGATTCAGATACGCAGTATTTT. Encoded protein: CASSPGDSDTQYF.